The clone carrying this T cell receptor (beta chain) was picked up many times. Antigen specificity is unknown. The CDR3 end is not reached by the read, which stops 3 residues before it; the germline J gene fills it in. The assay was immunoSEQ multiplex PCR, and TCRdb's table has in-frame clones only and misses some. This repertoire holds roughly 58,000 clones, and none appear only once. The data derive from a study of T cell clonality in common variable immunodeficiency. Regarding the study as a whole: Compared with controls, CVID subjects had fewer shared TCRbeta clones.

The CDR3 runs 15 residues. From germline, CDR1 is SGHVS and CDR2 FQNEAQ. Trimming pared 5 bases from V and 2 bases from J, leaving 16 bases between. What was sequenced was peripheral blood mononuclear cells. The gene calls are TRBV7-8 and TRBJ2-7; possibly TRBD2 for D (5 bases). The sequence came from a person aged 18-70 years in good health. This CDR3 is CASSLLEGAAYEQYF. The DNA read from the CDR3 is TGTGCCAGCAGCCTTCTAGAGGGAGCGGCCTACGAG.